This record concerns one T cell receptor (beta chain) sequence. The antigen is undetermined. This sample stems from a study of blood T cells in healthy people across ages. Study background: Using template switching, researchers captured about one barcoded beta molecule for each two T cells.

Study-wide results and caveats: Higher diversity, along with more naive CD4+ cells, distinguished long-lived donors from aged donors. There was no known CMV status for donors, so expanded clonotype changes were possibly confounded.

A second PCR of roughly 7 to 11 cycles used a sample-barcoded 5' primer and a J-beta primer mix. A 12-random-nucleotide template-switch adaptor tagged each cDNA molecule. Using its own MiXCR run on the 5' RACE reads, TCRdb lists one record per CDR3 protein. The data show over 500,000 distinct CDR3 sequences, with roughly a quarter seen just once and roughly 3.5% held by the top ten. This CDR3 has 13 amino acids. The germline V gene encodes CDR1 LGHDT and CDR2 YNNKEL (reference sequence). V dropped 4 bases and J dropped 6; count of bases not matched to a gene: 5. The sample was also reused in another study, on T cells of mothers and their children.

Sample: blood. The source is a boy younger than 10 in good health. The chain couples TRBV3-1 to TRBJ2-7; TRBD1 aligns across 8 bases. CDR3 amino acids: CASSPLDRGEQYF. CDR3 DNA sequence: TGTGCCAGCAGCCCCCTCGACAGGGGCGAGCAGTACTTC.